A single sample is the source of the 26 T cell receptor beta chains below, sequenced in a study of molecular identifiers for immune sequencing clone quantification. TCRdb itself ran the PCR reads through MiXCR, one entry per CDR3 protein. Among roughly 86,000 distinct CDR3 sequences listed, 19% were seen once. The sequencing sample was made of naive CD8+ T cells from blood, with Jurkat cell RNA spiked in. As for subset: FACS-sorted CD8+CD4-CCR7+CD45RA+ naive T cells. These receptors all stem from a human donor in good health. Some libraries in this study had Jurkat cell RNA spiked in.

This clonotype has ten or more counts. The rearrangement joins TRBV7-2 to TRBJ2-2, with D perhaps matching TRBD2 (6 bases). CDR3 length: 16 residues. V dropped 5 bases and J dropped 5 bases, with 18 bases sitting between them. Germline CDR1 SGHTA, CDR2 FQGNSA. Here the CDR3 reads CASSRGVGPATGELFF. The CDR3 DNA is TGTGCCAGCAGCCGCGGGGTTGGCCCCGCTACCGGGGAGCTGTTTTTT.

Ten or more counts support this clonotype. V usage is TRBV20-1 and J usage is TRBJ1-2; D is unresolved. The CDR3 runs to 14 residues. Germline CDR1 reads DFQATT; CDR2 reads SNEGSKA (reference sequence). V was pared by 0 bases and J by 1 base, with 9 bases between. The CDR3 DNA reads as TGCAGTGCTAGAGATGTAGAAAGTAACTATGGCTACACCTTC. Protein: CSARDVESNYGYTF.

This clonotype has a single count. This sequence joins TRBV12-3 or TRBV12-4 and TRBJ2-3, with 11 nucleotides matching TRBD2. The length of the CDR3 is 16 residues. V shed 5 bases, J shed 2 bases, and the junction held 6 bases outside the gene matches. The CDR3 protein is CASSHRLAGFTDTQYF. CDR3 DNA: TGTGCCAGCAGTCACCGACTAGCGGGATTCACAGATACGCAGTATTTT.

About this clonotype itself: This may be a read error, as it is one base from a much larger clone. The chain employs TRBV20-1 and TRBJ1-1; no clear D gene. Trimming removed 0 bases from V and 4 bases from J, with 9 bases in between. CDR1 is DFQATT and CDR2 is SNEGSKA in the germline V gene (reference sequence). The CDR3 is 13 amino acids. CDR3 residues: CSARDPLSTEAFF. The CDR3 DNA is TGCAGTGCTAGAGACCCCTTATCCACTGAAGCTTTCTTT.

The chain has TRBV4-1 and TRBJ1-1; D gene ambiguous. V was clipped by 1 base and J by 3 bases, with 12 bases between them. CDR1 and CDR2 (germline): MGHRA, YSYEKL. The CDR3 spans 15 residues. CDR3: CASSQVKGLDTEAFF. CDR3 coding DNA: TGCGCCAGCAGCCAAGTCAAAGGGCTTGACACTGAAGCTTTCTTT.

The table lists this clonotype with many counts. The chain has TRBV7-2 and TRBJ2-7; D not certain. Between the trimmed V and J ends, which lost 3 bases and 6 bases, there was a span of 9 bases. This CDR3 is built from 12 residues. CDR1 is SGHTA and CDR2 is FQGNSA in the germline V gene. This CDR3 reads CASSLGTPEQYF. DNA for the CDR3: TGTGCCAGCAGCTTGGGAACGCCCGAGCAGTACTTC.

This clonotype was observed at least ten times. The chain is built from TRBV14 and TRBJ2-5; perhaps D is TRBD1 or TRBD2 (6 bases each). The CDR3 runs to 17 residues. The ends were cut back, 0 bases at V and 2 bases at J, with 16 bases in the middle. Germline V lookup: CDR1 SGHDN, CDR2 FVKESK. This CDR3 is CASSQDRGEQPQETQYF. The DNA for the CDR3 is TGTGCCAGCAGCCAAGATAGGGGGGAGCAGCCTCAAGAGACCCAGTACTTC.

This clonotype was counted ten times or more. V usage is TRBV7-9 and J usage is TRBJ2-7; 7 nucleotides agree with TRBD2. Trimming at V came to 6 bases and at J to 5 bases, leaving 10 bases not matched to a gene. The CDR3 has 14 amino acids. The germline V gene encodes CDR1 SEHNR and CDR2 FQNEAQ (reference sequence). The CDR3 bases are TGTGCCAGCAGTCCAAGCGGGGCAGGCCACGAGCAGTACTTC. Translated: CASSPSGAGHEQYF. Complete variable domain (other parts from reference TRBV7-9 and TRBJ2-7): DTGVSQNPRHKITKRGQNVTFRCDPISEHNRLYWYRQTLGQGPEFLTYFQNEAQLEKSRLLSDRFSAERPKGSFSTLEIQRTEQGDSAMYLCASSPSGAGHEQYFGPGTRLTVT.

This clonotype has ten or more counts. The chain is built from TRBV20-1 and TRBJ1-4, with 7 nucleotides matching TRBD1. The germline CDR1 and CDR2 sequences are DFQATT and SNEGSKA (reference sequence). CDR3 length equals 14 residues. V dropped 6 bases and J dropped 4; count of bases not matched to a gene: 8. CDR3 in amino acids: CSAPRAGGNEKLFF. The CDR3 nucleotides read TGCAGTGCCCCCCGGGCAGGGGGTAATGAAAAACTGTTTTTT.

The table lists this clonotype with many counts. The gene calls are TRBV4-3 and TRBJ2-7; 9 bases match TRBD1. After removal of 1 base from V and 7 bases from J, the junction contained 11 bases not matched to a gene. CDR1 and CDR2 from the germline V gene are LGHNA and YSLEER. There are 16 residues in the CDR3. CDR3: CASSQGPPGQGSEQYF. Written as DNA, the CDR3 is TGCGCCAGCAGCCAAGGACCCCCGGGACAGGGCTCGGAGCAGTACTTC.

This clonotype was picked up many times. The chain combines TRBV9 with TRBJ2-3, with 12 bases that match TRBD2. The germline CDR1 and CDR2 sequences are SGDLS and YYNGEE. J lost 5 bases, V lost 1 base, and 14 bases had no gene match. The CDR3 runs to 19 residues. DNA of the CDR3: TGTGCCAGCAGCGTATCTGCTAGCGGGAGGGCCAATTTTGAAGATACGCAGTATTTT. It is translated as CASSVSASGRANFEDTQYF.

This clonotype came up many times. V is TRBV4-3 and J is TRBJ2-3, with no clear D. Germline V lookup: CDR1 LGHNA, CDR2 YSLEER. Trimming cost V 5 bases and J 4 bases, with 10 bases left between them. The CDR3 consists of 13 residues. CDR3 DNA sequence: TGCGCCAGCAGCGGGGTGTTGGCAGATACGCAGTATTTT. Its protein product is CASSGVLADTQYF.

About this clonotype itself: A read error may be the cause here, since a much bigger clone is one base away. The genes are TRBV4-3 and TRBJ2-5, with 9 bases matching TRBD1. The germline CDR1 and CDR2 sequences are LGHNA and YSLEER. The J segment lost 6 bases and the V segment lost 0 bases, leaving 8 bases of the junction unmatched. This CDR3 spans 16 amino acids. CDR3 nucleotide sequence: TGCGCCAGCAGCCAAGAAATCAGACAGGGGGGTCAGACCCAGTACTTC. Its translation is CASSQEIRQGGQTQYF.

The table lists this clonotype with many counts. The J gene is TRBJ1-3, the V gene TRBV7-2, with no clear D. The germline gives CDR1 SGHTA, CDR2 FQGNSA. V dropped 1 base and J dropped 8 bases, with 9 bases sitting between them. The CDR3 totals 13 residues. This CDR3 reads CASSLGLRDTIYF. CDR3 DNA sequence: TGTGCCAGCAGCTTAGGGTTAAGGGACACCATATATTTT.

This clonotype was observed many times. V usage is TRBV20-1 and J usage is TRBJ2-7; 8 positions match TRBD1. Germline CDR1 reads DFQATT; CDR2 reads SNEGSKA (reference sequence). V shed 3 bases and J 7 bases; nucleotides not matched to a gene: 14. The CDR3 runs to 15 residues. CDR3 DNA sequence: TGCAGTGCTAGTATCGACCAGGGGGCAAGTCGGGAGCAGTACTTC. This gives the protein CSASIDQGASREQYF.

This clonotype was observed many times. This chain uses TRBV4-3 with TRBJ2-5; D call uncertain. The CDR3 runs to 14 residues. The V gene lost 2 bases and the J gene lost 0 bases, with 7 bases spanning the gap. Germline CDR1 reads LGHNA; CDR2 reads YSLEER. The CDR3 nucleotides read TGCGCCAGCAGCCAATTCTTAAACCAAGAGACCCAGTACTTC. Protein sequence: CASSQFLNQETQYF.

In nucleotides, the CDR3 is TGCGCCAGCAGCCAAGATCTCGTGGGAGGTTTTACCGGGCAGTTCTTC. This encodes CASSQDLVGGFTGQFF. The chain combines TRBV4-1 with TRBJ2-1; D possibly corresponds to TRBD2 (6 bases). CDR3 length: 16 residues. Looked up from germline, CDR1 is MGHRA and CDR2 is YSYEKL. Between the trimmed V and J ends, which lost 0 bases and 12 bases, there was a span of 21 bases.

This clonotype has ten or more counts. The chain has TRBV29-1 and TRBJ1-3; D perhaps matches TRBD1 (5 bases). Germline CDR1 is SQVTM and CDR2 is ANQGSEA. This CDR3 comprises 15 residues. V lost 7 bases and J 4 bases, leaving 20 bases between the germline ends. DNA of the CDR3: TGCAGCGCCCTGGCGACAGTCCATGGAGGAAACACCATATATTTT. Protein product: CSALATVHGGNTIYF.

This clonotype was seen ten or more times. The chain links TRBV27 to TRBJ2-3, with 7 bases identical to TRBD2. CDR1 and CDR2 (germline): MNHEY, SMNVEV (reference sequence). V was clipped by 3 bases and J by 4 bases; unmatched bases: 4. The CDR3 extends over 14 amino acids. The DNA for the CDR3 is TGTGCCAGCAGTTTTGCGGGAGATGCAGATACGCAGTATTTT. As protein: CASSFAGDADTQYF.

At least ten counts were recorded for this clonotype. This chain links TRBV20-1 with TRBJ2-7; 11 bases line up with TRBD1. In germline, CDR1 is DFQATT, CDR2 SNEGSKA (reference sequence). With V trimmed by 1 base and J by 3 bases, 11 bases remained unmatched. The CDR3 has 17 residues. The CDR3, as DNA: TGCAGTGCTAGAGCCGGGACAGGGGGTAAACAATACTACGAGCAGTACTTC. Its translation: CSARAGTGGKQYYEQYF.

Comments on this clonotype: A much bigger clone sits one base away, suggesting this may be a read error. V and J are TRBV20-1 and TRBJ1-1, with no clear D. The CDR3 loop spans 14 amino acids. Germline V CDR1 and CDR2: DFQATT, SNEGSKA (reference sequence). The DNA for the CDR3 is TGCAGTGCTACCTCTTATGAGGTGAACACTGCAGCTTTCTTT. It specifies CSATSYEVNTAAFF.

This clonotype occurred many times. V is TRBV7-9 and J is TRBJ2-1; D is unresolved. V lost 3 bases to trimming and J lost 5 bases, with 14 bases between them. Germline V lookup: CDR1 SEHNR, CDR2 FQNEAQ (reference sequence). The CDR3 extends over 15 amino acids. The CDR3: CASSFGQGNHNEQFF. The CDR3 nucleotides are TGTGCCAGCAGCTTTGGTCAAGGCAATCACAATGAGCAGTTCTTC.

Many counts were recorded for this clonotype. J is TRBJ2-3 and V is TRBV3-1, with 9 bases fitting TRBD1. Germline V gene sequence: CDR1 LGHDT, CDR2 YNNKEL (reference sequence). Trimming at V came to 1 base and at J to 1 base, leaving 3 bases not matched to a gene. The CDR3 runs to 16 residues. As DNA, the CDR3 is TGTGCCAGCAGCCAAGGGACAGGGGTCCGCACAGATACGCAGTATTTT. It encodes CASSQGTGVRTDTQYF.

This clonotype came up many times. The CDR3 coding sequence is TGCAGCGTTGATCTTCCCAACCAAGAGACCCAGTACTTC. It is translated as CSVDLPNQETQYF. The chain employs TRBV29-1 and TRBJ2-5; no clear D. V dropped 3 bases and J dropped 0 bases, with 8 bases sitting between them. The germline V gene has CDR1 SQVTM and CDR2 ANQGSEA. CDR3 size: 13 residues. The full variable domain, its missing parts supplied by reference TRBV29-1 and TRBJ2-5, is SAVISQKPSRDICQRGTSLTIQCQVDSQVTMMFWYRQQPGQSLTLIATANQGSEATYESGFVIDKFPISRPNLTFSTLTVSNMSPEDSSIYLCSVDLPNQETQYFGPGTRLLVL.

This clonotype was counted between two and nine times. Possible read error: a much larger clone is one base away. The CDR3 nucleotides are TGTGCCTGGAGTTCCTTTGACCCCCCGAACGCCGGGGAGCTGTTTTTT. Its protein product is CAWSSFDPPNAGELFF. V gene TRBV30 combines with J gene TRBJ2-2; D remains ambiguous. Germline lookup yields CDR1 GTSNPN and CDR2 SVGIG (reference sequence). The CDR3 covers 16 residues.

There are many counts of this clonotype. V is TRBV20-1 and J is TRBJ1-3; D is unresolved. The CDR3 has 16 residues. The V end lost 1 base, the J end lost 0 bases, and 13 bases lay between the germline ends. CDR1 is DFQATT, CDR2 SNEGSKA, per germline (reference sequence). The CDR3 nucleotides read TGCAGTGCTAGAGGGGAGATTTCATACTCTGGAAACACCATATATTTT. Amino acids: CSARGEISYSGNTIYF.